A single sample is the source of the 24 T cell receptor beta chains below, sequenced in a study of T-cell memory formation after mild COVID-19. TCRdb re-derived calls from the 5' RACE reads in MiXCR, one entry per CDR3 protein. Of about 410,000 distinct CDR3 sequences listed, about 20% were seen once; the top ten hold roughly a fifth. What was sequenced was PBMCs or a T cell subset sorted from them (not recorded which). These receptors were taken from a man aged 18 to 30 who had mild COVID-19 (a few samples of this study predate the infection). Cell type and time point are not known.

This clonotype has just a few counts. This chain links TRBV2 with TRBJ2-3; TRBD2 is a possible D gene (6 bases). From germline, CDR1 is SNHLY and CDR2 FYNNEI. The V end was cut by 6 bases, the J end by 3 bases, with 7 bases between. The CDR3 contains 12 residues. CDR3 in amino acids: CASREGTDTQYF. In DNA form, the CDR3 reads TGTGCCAGCAGGGAGGGAACAGATACGCAGTATTTT.

This CDR3 reads CASSYEGFQETQYF. The CDR3 DNA follows: TGTGCCAGCAGTTATGAGGGATTCCAAGAGACCCAGTACTTC. This chain uses TRBV6-5 with TRBJ2-5, with TRBD2 as a possible D gene (5 bases). Trimming removed 3 bases at V and 1 base at J, with 9 bases between. This CDR3 is built from 14 residues. Germline V CDR1 and CDR2: MNHEY, SVGAGI.

There are a few counts of this clonotype. This chain links TRBV25-1 with TRBJ1-2, with D perhaps matching TRBD1 (6 bases). This CDR3 spans 13 amino acids. Trimming stripped 3 bases from V and 7 bases from J, with 12 bases between. CDR1 MGHDK and CDR2 SYGVNS come from the germline V gene. DNA of the CDR3: TGTGCCAGCAGTGATAGTAGGGGGGCTGGCTACACCTTC. This gives the protein CASSDSRGAGYTF.

The table lists this clonotype with a few counts. V usage is TRBV28 and J usage is TRBJ1-3; 8 bases map to TRBD1. Germline values: CDR1 MDHEN, CDR2 SYDVKM. V shed 11 bases, J shed 4 bases, and the junction held 7 bases outside the gene matches. The CDR3 is 13 amino acids. This chain's CDR3 is CAAMQGAGNTIYF. In nucleotides, the CDR3 is TGTGCCGCCATGCAGGGGGCAGGAAACACCATATATTTT.

V is TRBV5-6 and J is TRBJ2-5; no reliable D call. This CDR3 region has 15 residues. V was shortened by 1 base and J by 3 bases, with 13 bases between the two germline ends. The germline CDR1 and CDR2 sequences are SGHDT and YYEEEE. CDR3 residues: CASSLIRPVKETQYF. The CDR3 DNA sequence: TGTGCCAGCAGCTTGATTAGACCCGTAAAAGAGACCCAGTACTTC.

This clonotype was seen a few times. The chain combines TRBV12-3 or TRBV12-4 with TRBJ2-2; possibly TRBD1 for D (5 bases). The V end was cut by 8 bases, the J end by 8 bases, with 9 bases between. The CDR3 is 11 residues long. The CDR3 nucleotides read TGTGCCAGCGGGGCTGGGGGGGAGCTGTTTTTT. Amino acid sequence: CASGAGGELFF.

This clonotype was found a few times. The chain employs TRBV7-6 and TRBJ2-1; 12 nucleotides align to TRBD2. Germline V lookup: CDR1 SGHVS, CDR2 FNYEAQ. Germline trimming cut 4 bases from V and 7 bases from J; bases unmatched to any gene: 5. This CDR3 contains 15 residues. In DNA, the CDR3 is TGTGCCAGCAGCTCACTAGGACTAGCGGGGAATGAGCAGTTCTTC. It encodes CASSSLGLAGNEQFF.

This chain links TRBV9 with TRBJ2-3, with 12 bases aligning to TRBD2. The V and J ends lost 4 bases and 4 bases, in that order; junction bases with no gene match: 7. Germline V CDR1 and CDR2: SGDLS, YYNGEE. The CDR3 has 16 residues. The CDR3 spells CASSRSSGGAPDTQYF. DNA for the CDR3: TGTGCCAGCAGCCGGTCTAGCGGGGGGGCCCCAGATACGCAGTATTTT.

The sample holds a few counts of this clonotype. This CDR3 reads CASSSRQGTYTGELFF. For the CDR3, the DNA is TGTGCCAGCAGCTCCCGACAGGGGACATACACCGGGGAGCTGTTTTTT. The rearrangement joins TRBV5-5 to TRBJ2-2; TRBD1 matches at 8 bases. Looked up from germline, CDR1 is SGHKS and CDR2 is YYEKEE (reference sequence). J gave up 3 bases and V 3 bases, and 7 bases lay outside the gene matches. The CDR3 is 16 residues long.

This clonotype turned up a few times. V is TRBV29-1 and J is TRBJ2-2; unclear D gene. Trimming stripped 4 bases from V and 0 bases from J, with 6 bases between. The CDR3 consists of 13 residues. Germline CDR1 SQVTM, CDR2 ANQGSEA. For the CDR3, the DNA is TGCAGCGTTGGATTTTCGAACACCGGGGAGCTGTTTTTT. It yields the protein CSVGFSNTGELFF.

V gene TRBV7-4 combines with J gene TRBJ2-1, with a weak D call TRBD2 (5 bases). The germline gives CDR1 SGHVT, CDR2 SQSDAQ. The CDR3 totals 19 residues. Trimming left V 5 bases short and J 0 bases short, with 23 bases between. The CDR3 reads CASSPAVPLPETSYNEQFF. CDR3 nucleotide sequence: TGTGCCAGCAGCCCAGCGGTCCCCCTCCCGGAAACCTCCTACAATGAGCAGTTCTTC.

The chain is built from TRBV20-1 and TRBJ2-1; D gene unclear. The V gene lost 1 base and the J gene lost 0 bases, with 7 bases spanning the gap. The CDR3 has 14 residues. The germline gives CDR1 DFQATT, CDR2 SNEGSKA (reference sequence). Here the CDR3 reads CSARVHSSYNEQFF. DNA of the CDR3: TGCAGTGCTAGAGTTCATAGCTCCTACAATGAGCAGTTCTTC.

This clonotype was found a few times. This sequence joins TRBV7-8 and TRBJ2-7, with 9 bases aligning to TRBD1. The ends lost 5 bases at V and 9 bases at J; junction bases unmatched: 14. CDR3 length equals 15 residues. CDR1 is SGHVS and CDR2 is FQNEAQ in the germline V gene. CDR3 sequence (DNA): TGTGCCAGCAGCAATCCGGGACAGGGTTTCGGGGGGCAGTACTTC. Translation: CASSNPGQGFGGQYF.

The gene calls are TRBV20-1 and TRBJ2-1; D perhaps matches TRBD1 (5 bases). CDR3 size: 12 residues. Trimming stripped 2 bases from V and 10 bases from J, with 12 bases between. CDR1 DFQATT and CDR2 SNEGSKA come from the germline V gene (reference sequence). The CDR3 coding sequence is TGCAGTGCTAGACCATGGGGCGTAGAGCAGTTCTTC. Protein sequence: CSARPWGVEQFF.

This clonotype occurred a few times. The chain employs TRBV6-5 and TRBJ2-5; 11 nucleotides align to TRBD2. Germline CDR1 MNHEY, CDR2 SVGAGI. With 0 bases clipped from V and 5 bases from J, the junction kept 11 bases outside the gene matches. The CDR3 runs to 18 residues. CDR3 sequence: CASSYSIFSGGGRETQYF. The CDR3 DNA sequence: TGTGCCAGCAGTTACTCGATTTTTAGCGGGGGGGGCCGGGAGACCCAGTACTTC.

The V call is TRBV6-6, the J call TRBJ1-5, with 7 bases fitting TRBD1. The germline V gene encodes CDR1 MNHNY and CDR2 SVGAGI (reference sequence). After removal of 6 bases from V and 4 bases from J, the junction contained 12 bases not matched to a gene. CDR3 length: 16 residues. The CDR3 DNA reads as TGTGCCAGCAGACTTGGGAGGGGGCTCCGGAATCAGCCCCAGCATTTT. Translation gives CASRLGRGLRNQPQHF.

This clonotype has ten or more counts. This chain connects TRBV4-3 to TRBJ2-5, with a possible D match to TRBD2 (5 bases). V lost 2 bases to trimming and J lost 5 bases, with 12 bases between them. The CDR3 extends over 14 amino acids. The V gene's germline CDR1 is LGHNA and CDR2 YSLEER. DNA of the CDR3: TGCGCCAGCAGCCAAAGCGGTCGCGGGGAGACCCAGTACTTC. Its translation: CASSQSGRGETQYF.

This chain links TRBV30 with TRBJ2-7, with D hard to call. Trimming stripped 0 bases from V and 5 bases from J, with 11 bases between. Per germline, CDR1 GTSNPN and CDR2 SVGIG (reference sequence). The CDR3 totals 13 residues. CDR3 in DNA: TGTGCCTGGAGTGTAAATGTCGGCGACGAGCAGTACTTC. Translating it yields CAWSVNVGDEQYF. Variable domain in full (rest from reference TRBV30 and TRBJ2-7): SQTIHQWPATLVQPVGSPLSLECTVEGTSNPNLYWYRQAAGRGLQLLFYSVGIGQISSEVPQNLSASRPQDRQFILSSKKLLLSDSGFYLCAWSVNVGDEQYFGPGTRLTVT.

This chain uses TRBV15 with TRBJ2-7; D call uncertain. The V gene lost 1 base and the J gene lost 0 bases, with 7 bases spanning the gap. CDR1 LNHNV and CDR2 YYDKDF come from the germline V gene (reference sequence). The CDR3 has 14 amino acids. The CDR3 protein is CATSRGDISYEQYV. In DNA form, the CDR3 reads TGTGCCACCAGCAGAGGCGACATCTCCTACGAGCAGTACGTC.

The chain links TRBV14 to TRBJ1-1; D not resolved. The V gene's germline CDR1 is SGHDN and CDR2 FVKESK. The V and J ends lost 0 bases and 5 bases respectively, with 4 bases between them. The CDR3 is 12 amino acids. The CDR3, as DNA: TGTGCCAGCAGCCAAGAATGGACTGAAGCTTTCTTT. This sequence encodes CASSQEWTEAFF.

This clonotype was picked up a small number of times. The chain couples TRBV30 to TRBJ2-2; D unresolved. CDR3 length: 13 residues. Trimming took off 0 bases at V and 4 bases at J, with 6 bases between the two ends. Germline CDR1 GTSNPN, CDR2 SVGIG (reference sequence). CDR3 sequence reads: CAWSVLPTGELFF. CDR3 nucleotide sequence: TGTGCCTGGAGTGTACTGCCCACCGGGGAGCTGTTTTTT.

This clonotype came up a few times. This sequence joins TRBV28 and TRBJ2-3; the D is unclear. Per germline, CDR1 MDHEN and CDR2 SYDVKM. The CDR3 loop spans 14 amino acids. V lost 8 bases to trimming and J lost 4 bases, with 16 bases between them. The CDR3 region is CASQSSNTPDTQYF. The CDR3 bases are TGTGCCAGCCAATCCTCTAACACGCCAGATACGCAGTATTTT. Full variable domain (outside the CDR3, taken from reference TRBV28 and TRBJ2-3): DVKVTQSSRYLVKRTGEKVFLECVQDMDHENMFWYRQDPGLGLRLIYFSYDVKMKEKGDIPEGYSVSREKKERFSLILESASTNQTSMYLCASQSSNTPDTQYFGPGTRLTVL.

This clonotype was counted a few times. V is TRBV2 and J is TRBJ2-5; 8 bases fit TRBD2. The CDR3 contains 14 residues. V shed 6 bases and J 5 bases; nucleotides not matched to a gene: 8. In germline, CDR1 is SNHLY, CDR2 FYNNEI. The CDR3 is CASRGTRGGETQYF. The CDR3 nucleotides are TGTGCCAGCAGGGGGACTAGGGGAGGCGAGACCCAGTACTTC.

The J gene is TRBJ2-3, the V gene TRBV4-3; a weak D match, TRBD2 (6 bases). Trimming removed 0 bases at V and 2 bases at J, with 15 bases between. This CDR3 is built from 17 residues. Germline V gives CDR1 LGHNA, CDR2 YSLEER. As DNA, the CDR3 is TGCGCCAGCAGCCAAGACGGTGGAAGGGGACTCACAGATACGCAGTATTTT. Residues: CASSQDGGRGLTDTQYF.